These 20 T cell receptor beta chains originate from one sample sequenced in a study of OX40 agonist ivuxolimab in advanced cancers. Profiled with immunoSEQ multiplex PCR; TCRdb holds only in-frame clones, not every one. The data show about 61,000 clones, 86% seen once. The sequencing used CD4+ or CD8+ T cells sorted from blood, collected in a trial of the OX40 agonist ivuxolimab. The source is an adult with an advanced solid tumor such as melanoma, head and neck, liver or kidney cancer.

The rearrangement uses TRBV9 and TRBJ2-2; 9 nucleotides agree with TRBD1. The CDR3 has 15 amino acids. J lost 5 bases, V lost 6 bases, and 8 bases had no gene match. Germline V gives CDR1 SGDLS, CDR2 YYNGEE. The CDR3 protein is CASNSGGTGTGELFF. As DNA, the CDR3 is TGTGCCAGCAACAGTGGGGGGACAGGGACCGGGGAGCTGTTTTTT. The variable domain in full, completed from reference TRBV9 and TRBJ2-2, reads DSGVTQTPKHLITATGQRVTLRCSPRSGDLSVYWYQQSLDQGLQFLIQYYNGEERAKGNILERFSAQQFPDLHSELNLSSLELGDSALYFCASNSGGTGTGELFFGEGSRLTVL.

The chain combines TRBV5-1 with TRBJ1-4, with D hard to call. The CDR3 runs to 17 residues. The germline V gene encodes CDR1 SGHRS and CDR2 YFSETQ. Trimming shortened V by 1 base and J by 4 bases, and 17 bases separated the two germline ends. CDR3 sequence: CASSLFSRGGSNEKLFF. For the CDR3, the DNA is TGCGCCAGCAGCTTGTTCTCCCGGGGAGGGAGTAATGAAAAACTGTTTTTT.

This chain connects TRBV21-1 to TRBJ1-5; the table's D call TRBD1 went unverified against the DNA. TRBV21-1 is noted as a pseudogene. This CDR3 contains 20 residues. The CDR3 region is CASSKGIKSGTGEGNQPQHF. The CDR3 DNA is TGTGCCAGCAGCAAAGGCATTAAGTCCGGGACAGGGGAAGGAAATCAGCCCCAGCATTTT.

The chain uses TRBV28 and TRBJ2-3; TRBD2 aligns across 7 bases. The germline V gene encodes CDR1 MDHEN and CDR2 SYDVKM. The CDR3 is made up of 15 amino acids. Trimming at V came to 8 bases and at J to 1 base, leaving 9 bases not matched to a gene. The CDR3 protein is CASGVGGSGTDTQYF. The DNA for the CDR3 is TGTGCCAGCGGTGTCGGGGGGTCGGGCACAGATACGCAGTATTTT.

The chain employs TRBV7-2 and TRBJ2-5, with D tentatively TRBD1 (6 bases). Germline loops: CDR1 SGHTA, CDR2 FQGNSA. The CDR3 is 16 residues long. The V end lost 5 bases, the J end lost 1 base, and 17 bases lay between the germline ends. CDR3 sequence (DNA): TGTGCCAGCAGCCCAGGGGTCCTCCAGGGCCAAGAGACCCAGTACTTC. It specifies CASSPGVLQGQETQYF.

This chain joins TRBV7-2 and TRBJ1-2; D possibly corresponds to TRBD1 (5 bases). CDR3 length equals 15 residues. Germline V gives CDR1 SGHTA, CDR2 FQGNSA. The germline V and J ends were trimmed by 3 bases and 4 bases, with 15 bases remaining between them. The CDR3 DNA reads TGTGCCAGCAGCTTCGACAGCAGGGCGGGCTATGGCTACACCTTC. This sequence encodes CASSFDSRAGYGYTF. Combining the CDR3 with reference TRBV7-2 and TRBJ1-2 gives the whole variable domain GAGVSQSPSNKVTEKGKDVELRCDPISGHTALYWYRQSLGQGLEFLIYFQGNSAPDKSGLPSDRFSAERTGGSVSTLTIQRTQQEDSAVYLCASSFDSRAGYGYTFGSGTRLTVV.

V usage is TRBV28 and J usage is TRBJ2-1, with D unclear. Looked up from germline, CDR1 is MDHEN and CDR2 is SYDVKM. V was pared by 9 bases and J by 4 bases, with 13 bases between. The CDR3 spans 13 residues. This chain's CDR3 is CASKAQDYNEQFF. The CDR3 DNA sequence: TGTGCCAGTAAGGCGCAGGATTACAATGAGCAGTTCTTC.

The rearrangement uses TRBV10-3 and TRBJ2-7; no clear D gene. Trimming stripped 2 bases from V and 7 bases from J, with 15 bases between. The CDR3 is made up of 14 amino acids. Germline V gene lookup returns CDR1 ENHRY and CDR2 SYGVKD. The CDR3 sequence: CAISEPVRSNEQYF. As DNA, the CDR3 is TGTGCCATCAGTGAGCCTGTACGGAGTAATGAGCAGTACTTC.

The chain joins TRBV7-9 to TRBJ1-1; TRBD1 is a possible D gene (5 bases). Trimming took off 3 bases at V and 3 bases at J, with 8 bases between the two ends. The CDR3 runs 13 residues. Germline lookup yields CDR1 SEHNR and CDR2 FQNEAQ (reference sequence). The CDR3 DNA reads TGTGCCAGCAGCTTGCAGGGCTACACTGAAGCTTTCTTT. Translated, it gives CASSLQGYTEAFF.

CDR3 DNA: TGTGCCAGCGGCCGGGACCCCACAGATACGCAGTATTTT. As protein: CASGRDPTDTQYF. V gene TRBV7-3 combines with J gene TRBJ2-3; D may be TRBD1 or TRBD2 (5 bases each). The CDR3 has 13 residues. Germline lookup yields CDR1 SGHTA and CDR2 FQGTGA. Trimming cost V 8 bases and J 2 bases, with 11 bases left between them.

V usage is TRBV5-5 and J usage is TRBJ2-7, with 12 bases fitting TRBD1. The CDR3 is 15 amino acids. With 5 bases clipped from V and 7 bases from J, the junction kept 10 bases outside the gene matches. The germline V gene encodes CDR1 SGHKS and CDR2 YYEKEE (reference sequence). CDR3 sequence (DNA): TGTGCCAGCAGTTCCCCGGGACAGGGGGCACGGGAGCAGTACTTC. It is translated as CASSSPGQGAREQYF.

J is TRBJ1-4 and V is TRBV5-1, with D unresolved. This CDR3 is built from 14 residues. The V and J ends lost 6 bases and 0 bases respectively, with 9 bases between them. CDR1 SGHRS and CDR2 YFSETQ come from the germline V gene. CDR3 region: CASNTGTTNEKLFF. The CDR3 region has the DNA TGCGCCAGCAACACTGGAACAACTAATGAAAAACTGTTTTTT.

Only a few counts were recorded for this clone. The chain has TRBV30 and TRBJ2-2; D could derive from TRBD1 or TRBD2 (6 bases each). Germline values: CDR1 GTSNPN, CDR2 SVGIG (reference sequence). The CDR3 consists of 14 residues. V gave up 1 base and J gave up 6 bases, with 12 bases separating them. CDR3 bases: TGTGCCTGGAGTGGGTTAGGGGGGTCCGGGGAGCTGTTTTTT. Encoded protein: CAWSGLGGSGELFF.

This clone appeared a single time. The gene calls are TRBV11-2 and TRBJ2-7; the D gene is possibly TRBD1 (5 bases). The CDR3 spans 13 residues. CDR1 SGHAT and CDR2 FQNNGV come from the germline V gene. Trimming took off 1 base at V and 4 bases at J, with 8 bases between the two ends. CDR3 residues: CASSLATEYEQYF. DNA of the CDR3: TGTGCCAGCAGCTTAGCGACAGAGTACGAGCAGTACTTC.

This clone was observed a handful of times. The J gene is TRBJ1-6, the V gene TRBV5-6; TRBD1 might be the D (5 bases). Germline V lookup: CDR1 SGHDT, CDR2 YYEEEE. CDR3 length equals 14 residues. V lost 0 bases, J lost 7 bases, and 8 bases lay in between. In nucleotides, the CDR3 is TGTGCCAGCAGCTTGGGACAGATGAATTCACCCCTCCACTTT. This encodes CASSLGQMNSPLHF.

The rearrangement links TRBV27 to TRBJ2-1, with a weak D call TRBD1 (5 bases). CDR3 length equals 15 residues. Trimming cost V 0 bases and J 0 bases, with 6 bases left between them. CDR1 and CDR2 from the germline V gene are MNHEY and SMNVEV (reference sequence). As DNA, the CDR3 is TGTGCCAGCAGTTTATCAGGGGTCTCCTACAATGAGCAGTTCTTC. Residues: CASSLSGVSYNEQFF.

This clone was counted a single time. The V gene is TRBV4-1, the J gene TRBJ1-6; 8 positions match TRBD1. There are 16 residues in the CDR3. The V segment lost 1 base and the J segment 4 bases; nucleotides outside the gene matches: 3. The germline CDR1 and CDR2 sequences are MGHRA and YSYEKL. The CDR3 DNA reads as TGCGCCAGCAGCCAAGGACAGGGGTCGTATAATTCACCCCTCCACTTT. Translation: CASSQGQGSYNSPLHF.

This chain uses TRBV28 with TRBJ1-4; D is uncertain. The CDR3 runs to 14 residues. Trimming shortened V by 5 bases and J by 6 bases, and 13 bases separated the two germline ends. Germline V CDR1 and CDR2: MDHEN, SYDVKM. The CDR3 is CASSPPDRDEKLFF. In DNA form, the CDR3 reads TGTGCCAGCAGTCCCCCGGACCGGGATGAAAAACTGTTTTTT. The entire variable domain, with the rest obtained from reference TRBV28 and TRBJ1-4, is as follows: DVKVTQSSRYLVKRTGEKVFLECVQDMDHENMFWYRQDPGLGLRLIYFSYDVKMKEKGDIPEGYSVSREKKERFSLILESASTNQTSMYLCASSPPDRDEKLFFGSGTQLSVL.

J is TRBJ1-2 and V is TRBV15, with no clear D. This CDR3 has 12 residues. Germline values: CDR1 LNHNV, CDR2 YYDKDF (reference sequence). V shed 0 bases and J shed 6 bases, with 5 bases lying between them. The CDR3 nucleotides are TGTGCCACCAGCAGAGAGAGGGATGGCTACACCTTC. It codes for CATSRERDGYTF.

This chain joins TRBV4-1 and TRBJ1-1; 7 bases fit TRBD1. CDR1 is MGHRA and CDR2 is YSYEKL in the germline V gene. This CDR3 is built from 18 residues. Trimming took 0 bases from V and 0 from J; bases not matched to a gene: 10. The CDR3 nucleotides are TGCGCCAGCAGCCAAGATCAGGGGGTCGGGGTCCTGAACACTGAAGCTTTCTTT. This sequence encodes CASSQDQGVGVLNTEAFF.